This entry is about one T cell receptor (beta chain). Its antigen remains unidentified. The data derive from a study of shared clonotypes between healthy human individuals. Some clones are missing from TCRdb's copy, which holds only in-frame ones; the method was immunoSEQ multiplex PCR. The sample shows over a million clones, 75% to 85% of them seen only once. CD45RA-negative memory and CD45RA+ naive subsets were split from the CD4+ cells. Regarding the study as a whole: About 5% was the fraction of naive CD4 clonotypes found shared across several donors. Estimated clonotype richness was generally higher in naive than memory subsets.

The CDR3 spans 15 residues. From germline, CDR1 is SNHLY and CDR2 FYNNEI. Trimming left V 6 bases short and J 7 bases short, with 22 bases between. J is TRBJ2-7 and V is TRBV2, with a weak D call TRBD2 (5 bases). The clonotype originates from a man younger than 35 in good health. Some clones in this sample may be carry-over from other donors' samples. Sequenced sample: memory CD4+ T cells from PBMCs. Subset described: CD45RA-negative fraction. CDR3 DNA: TGTGCCAGCAGCCCAACTAGGATAGCCCTCGGGGAGCAGTACTTC. Protein: CASSPTRIALGEQYF.